Each of the 24 T cell receptor beta chains below was sequenced from the same sample in a study of T-cell reconstitution after alpha-beta-depleted transplantation in children. Unique molecular identifiers were incorporated when the TCRbeta library was constructed. TCRdb fed the PCR reads into MiXCR, producing one record per CDR3 protein. The table lists some 490,000 distinct CDR3 sequences, around 13% of them singletons. Source: PBMCs from the stem cell graft donor, taken from the stem cell graft. These receptors all stem from a human donor who donated a stem cell graft to a child with combined immunodeficiency.

This clonotype turned up a few times. The V call is TRBV11-2, the J call TRBJ2-3; D is uncertain. The CDR3 length is 13 residues. Germline-derived CDR1 and CDR2 are SGHAT and FQNNGV. The V gene lost 4 bases and the J gene lost 5 bases, with 10 bases spanning the gap. CDR3 sequence: CASSSTPGDTQYF. CDR3 bases: TGTGCCAGCAGCTCGACCCCCGGAGATACGCAGTATTTT.

The CDR3 protein is CASSLAGTTAYGYTF. DNA of the CDR3: TGTGCCAGCAGCTTGGCTGGGACGACAGCGTATGGCTACACCTTC. The genes are TRBV5-6 and TRBJ1-2, with a possible D match to TRBD1 (5 bases). Germline V lookup: CDR1 SGHDT, CDR2 YYEEEE. The CDR3 is 15 amino acids. V lost 0 bases to trimming and J lost 5 bases, with 14 bases between them.

This clonotype was observed a handful of times. V gene TRBV6-1 combines with J gene TRBJ1-3, with a possible D match to TRBD1 (5 bases). Looked up from germline, CDR1 is MNHNS and CDR2 is SASEGT. There are 14 residues in the CDR3. Trimming pared 6 bases from V and 5 bases from J, leaving 14 bases between. CDR3 sequence (DNA): TGTGCCAGCAGCCCCCCCGGGACGCGAAACACCATATATTTT. Translating it yields CASSPPGTRNTIYF.

Many counts were recorded for this clonotype. The rearrangement uses TRBV7-3 and TRBJ2-3; no reliable D call. Germline CDR1 reads SGHTA; CDR2 reads FQGTGA. The germline V and J ends were trimmed by 3 bases and 0 bases, with 4 bases remaining between them. The CDR3 totals 13 residues. CDR3 residues: CASSLESTDTQYF. The CDR3 nucleotides read TGTGCCAGCAGCTTGGAGAGCACAGATACGCAGTATTTT.

The rearrangement links TRBV20-1 to TRBJ1-2; D gene uncertain. V lost 6 bases to trimming and J lost 7 bases, with 12 bases between them. The CDR3 contains 11 residues. The V gene's germline CDR1 is DFQATT and CDR2 SNEGSKA (reference sequence). CDR3 DNA sequence: TGCAGTGCAAAAGCCAGAATTGGCTACACCTTC. It specifies CSAKARIGYTF.

The genes are TRBV12-3 or TRBV12-4 and TRBJ2-5; 8 nucleotides line up with TRBD1. V lost 7 bases and J lost 4; bases outside the gene matches: 5. The length of the CDR3 is 13 residues. Written as DNA, the CDR3 is TGTGCCAGCAAAGGACAGGGTGGAGAGACCCAGTACTTC. Encoded protein: CASKGQGGETQYF.

This clonotype was observed a handful of times. This sequence joins TRBV5-6 and TRBJ2-7; 8 nucleotides line up with TRBD1. The CDR3 has 14 residues. Germline CDR1 reads SGHDT; CDR2 reads YYEEEE. Trimming cost V 4 bases and J 4 bases; bases outside gene matches: 7. This CDR3 is CASSPRQGRYEQYF. DNA of the CDR3: TGTGCCAGCAGCCCCCGACAGGGGAGGTACGAGCAGTACTTC.

Many counts were recorded for this clonotype. This chain joins TRBV24-1 and TRBJ2-3; D is unresolved. Trimming removed 5 bases at V and 1 base at J, with 3 bases between. The length of the CDR3 is 12 residues. Germline CDR1 KGHDR, CDR2 SFDVKD. The CDR3 region has the DNA TGTGCCACCAGTGCCGGCACAGATACGCAGTATTTT. Translating it yields CATSAGTDTQYF.

The chain couples TRBV29-1 to TRBJ2-7, with 9 positions matching TRBD1. CDR1 is SQVTM, CDR2 ANQGSEA, per germline. CDR3 size: 13 residues. The V segment lost 4 bases and the J segment 3 bases; nucleotides outside the gene matches: 4. As DNA, the CDR3 is TGCAGCGTTGTCGGGACAGGGCTCTACGAGCAGTACTTC. Translation: CSVVGTGLYEQYF.

The J gene is TRBJ2-3, the V gene TRBV5-1, with TRBD2 matching over 12 bases. V lost 7 bases to trimming and J lost 5 bases; unmatched junction nucleotides: 11. The CDR3 has 16 residues. Germline V gene sequence: CDR1 SGHRS, CDR2 YFSETQ. The CDR3: CASALPSGGALDTQYF. The CDR3 DNA is TGCGCCAGCGCCCTCCCTAGCGGGGGGGCCCTAGATACGCAGTATTTT.

This clonotype turned up a few times. The chain employs TRBV10-3 and TRBJ1-3, with a possible D match to TRBD1 (5 bases). V gave up 8 bases and J gave up 3 bases, with 17 bases separating them. Germline V CDR1 and CDR2: ENHRY, SYGVKD. CDR3 length equals 15 residues. CDR3 sequence reads: CAIPRGVYFGNTIYF. The DNA of the CDR3 is TGTGCCATCCCTCGGGGGGTTTACTTTGGAAACACCATATATTTT.

The chain links TRBV5-1 to TRBJ2-5, with TRBD1 matching over 8 bases. The germline V gene encodes CDR1 SGHRS and CDR2 YFSETQ. Losses at the gene ends were 3 bases for V and 5 bases for J; bases not matched to a gene: 12. The CDR3 is 16 residues long. In DNA, the CDR3 is TGCGCCAGCAGCTCGATGGACAGGGAAGCCGCCGAGACCCAGTACTTC. Protein: CASSSMDREAAETQYF.

In its sample, this clonotype was seen a few times. V is TRBV5-1 and J is TRBJ2-5, with D tentatively TRBD2 (5 bases). Germline CDR1 SGHRS, CDR2 YFSETQ. V was clipped by 3 bases and J by 10 bases, with 22 bases between them. CDR3 length: 15 residues. The CDR3 DNA reads TGCGCCAGCAGCTCGGATGGGGAGCCCGTTGGTAGCCAGTACTTC. This codes for CASSSDGEPVGSQYF.

This clonotype was seen only a few times. V gene TRBV20-1 combines with J gene TRBJ2-1; possibly TRBD2 for D (7 bases). Germline loops: CDR1 DFQATT, CDR2 SNEGSKA (reference sequence). CDR3 length: 15 amino acids. Trimming removed 6 bases at V and 4 bases at J, with 19 bases between. The CDR3 DNA reads as TGCAGTGCGAGCGCAGGGGACTACTTATACAATGAGCAGTTCTTC. The encoded protein is CSASAGDYLYNEQFF.

The V call is TRBV20-1, the J call TRBJ2-1; 11 nucleotides align to TRBD2. CDR1 is DFQATT and CDR2 is SNEGSKA in the germline V gene (reference sequence). After removal of 2 bases from V and 1 base from J, the junction contained 10 bases not matched to a gene. CDR3 length: 18 amino acids. CDR3 in DNA: TGCAGTGCTAGAAGTCCCCTTACTAGCGGGGGATCCTACAATGAGCAGTTCTTC. Translated: CSARSPLTSGGSYNEQFF.

The chain couples TRBV5-5 to TRBJ2-1; D unresolved. Looked up from germline, CDR1 is SGHKS and CDR2 is YYEKEE (reference sequence). Deletions cut 0 bases from V and 5 bases from J, with 9 bases between. This CDR3 has 14 residues. This chain's CDR3 is CASSLASEHNEQFF. CDR3 DNA sequence: TGTGCCAGCAGCTTGGCGTCGGAACACAATGAGCAGTTCTTC.

This clonotype was counted ten times or more. The chain links TRBV20-1 to TRBJ2-1; D is possibly TRBD1 (6 bases). V lost 0 bases and J lost 6, with 12 bases in between. The CDR3 totals 14 residues. Germline CDR1 reads DFQATT; CDR2 reads SNEGSKA (reference sequence). CDR3 amino acids: CSAREVAGANEQFF. DNA of the CDR3: TGCAGTGCTAGAGAGGTGGCAGGGGCCAATGAGCAGTTCTTC.

This sequence joins TRBV25-1 and TRBJ2-1; 9 bases are shared with TRBD2. The CDR3 sequence is 14 residues long. CDR1 is MGHDK and CDR2 is SYGVNS in the germline V gene. V was clipped by 7 bases and J by 9 bases; unmatched bases: 10. The CDR3 sequence: CASIGGRASSEQFF. The DNA for the CDR3 is TGTGCCAGCATAGGCGGGAGGGCGTCTTCTGAGCAGTTCTTC.

In its sample, this clonotype was seen many times. The chain carries TRBV5-1 and TRBJ1-1; D remains unclear. This CDR3 spans 13 amino acids. V shed 4 bases and J shed 1 base, with 8 bases lying between them. CDR1 SGHRS and CDR2 YFSETQ come from the germline V gene. The CDR3 region has the DNA TGCGCCAGCAGCCGACAAACGAACACTGAAGCTTTCTTT. The encoded protein is CASSRQTNTEAFF.

This clonotype was seen at least ten times. The chain links TRBV20-1 to TRBJ2-1; 12 nucleotides align to TRBD2. CDR1 DFQATT and CDR2 SNEGSKA come from the germline V gene (reference sequence). The CDR3 is 15 amino acids. After removal of 6 bases from V and 7 bases from J, the junction contained 10 bases not matched to a gene. Here the CDR3 reads CSATSGRFGVNEQFF. The CDR3 DNA reads TGCAGTGCGACTAGCGGGAGATTTGGAGTAAATGAGCAGTTCTTC.

The chain combines TRBV3-1 with TRBJ2-3; D is unresolved. CDR3 size: 13 residues. In germline, CDR1 is LGHDT, CDR2 YNNKEL (reference sequence). Trimming left V 1 base short and J 4 bases short, with 6 bases between. CDR3 nucleotides: TGTGCCAGCAGCCAAGTAAGCTCAGATACGCAGTATTTT. Protein product: CASSQVSSDTQYF.

This clonotype was seen only once. The J gene is TRBJ2-5, the V gene TRBV12-3 or TRBV12-4; D perhaps matches TRBD2 (6 bases). The CDR3 spans 14 residues. V lost 6 bases, J lost 5 bases, and 16 bases lay in between. CDR3 residues: CASRPGLVGETQYF. In DNA form, the CDR3 reads TGTGCCAGCAGACCGGGACTCGTGGGGGAGACCCAGTACTTC.

There are many counts of this clonotype. The genes are TRBV4-3 and TRBJ2-7; 7 nucleotides agree with TRBD1. Germline lookup yields CDR1 LGHNA and CDR2 YSLEER. This CDR3 has 13 residues. Trimming cost V 4 bases and J 4 bases; bases outside gene matches: 4. CDR3 DNA sequence: TGCGCCAGCAGCCTCGACAGGGAATACGAGCAGTACTTC. It yields the protein CASSLDREYEQYF.

The chain links TRBV4-3 to TRBJ2-3; D unresolved. The germline gives CDR1 LGHNA, CDR2 YSLEER. This CDR3 is 14 amino acids long. V shed 0 bases and J shed 2 bases, with 6 bases lying between them. The CDR3 is CASSQDWNTDTQYF. The CDR3 DNA is TGCGCCAGCAGCCAAGATTGGAACACAGATACGCAGTATTTT.